The T cell receptor beta chain described here comes from a study of identical twins. Study observations and caveats: Out-of-frame sharing of TCR alpha in monozygotic twins was underestimated by models. Out-of-frame alpha sequences shared by twins were enriched for low generation probability. A lower insertion count was a feature of abundant cord blood beta clonotypes, with no such feature in memory repertoires. Out-of-frame beta sequences exhibited a weaker degree of excess twin sharing.

Of note for this clonotype: The antigen remains unidentified.

TCRdb re-called the 5' RACE reads through MiXCR, storing one row per CDR3 protein. The data show 200,000 to 250,000 distinct CDR3 sequences, roughly 7% seen once. With 4 bases clipped from V and 6 bases from J, the junction kept 16 bases outside the gene matches. The CDR3 has 17 residues. Germline V CDR1 and CDR2: SGHRS, YFSETQ. This sample was shared with a second study, whose subject was yellow fever vaccine responses in identical twins.

The specimen was memory (CD45RO+) T cells sorted from blood. This TCR was recovered from a woman aged 18 to 35 in good health. The chain combines TRBV5-1 with TRBJ2-1; 7 bases line up with TRBD2. The CDR3 DNA is TGCGCCAGCAGCCGGGGGTCGGCGGGAGCGATCGCCAATGAGCAGTTCTTC. Its protein is CASSRGSAGAIANEQFF.